This TCR beta chain was sequenced during a study of blood T cell repertoires in COVID-19. Study-wide context: Acute and convalescent COVID-19 samples came from the United States, Italy and Spain. In each case, the material was cDNA or gDNA derived from T cells, B-cell-depleted T cells, or PBMCs.

In the study's own analysis: Reference gene primer amplification yielded estimated nucleated cell counts. Some clones are missing from TCRdb's copy, which holds only in-frame ones; the method was immunoSEQ multiplex PCR. From that table come the V and J calls and clone size; the DNA was used to work out D and trimming. The sample shows about 120,000 clones, over 80% of them seen only once. Between the trimmed V and J ends, which lost 7 bases and 4 bases, there was a span of 17 bases. The CDR3 length is 15 residues. The germline CDR1 and CDR2 sequences are KGHSH and LQKENI. Input material: peripheral blood. This chain links TRBV18 with TRBJ2-1; D perhaps matches TRBD2 (5 bases). The sequence was obtained from a woman in her seventies with acute or convalescent COVID-19. As DNA, the CDR3 is TGTGCCAGCTTCGTCGATAGCGCCCGTTACAATGAGCAGTTCTTC. This codes for CASFVDSARYNEQFF.